The source of this TCR beta chain is a study of response to subunit inactivated influenza vaccine. TCRdb re-derived calls from the RT-PCR reads in MiXCR, one entry per CDR3 protein. This table has some 500,000 distinct CDR3 sequences, roughly 27% appearing once. On this clonotype: The antigen is undetermined.

The CDR3 has 15 residues. The germline V gene has CDR1 SGHTA and CDR2 FQGNSA. The V gene end was trimmed by 5 bases and the J gene end by 4 bases; junction bases not matched to a gene: 9. Study observations and caveats: Every seasonal influenza vaccination brings in few new T cells, the authors suggested.

The sequence derives from a man in his fifties or sixties who received an inactivated influenza vaccine. This material consisted of CD4+ T cells sorted from PBMCs, taken 4 to 6 days after vaccination. V and J are TRBV7-2 and TRBJ1-1; 8 bases are a match to TRBD1. The CDR3, as DNA: TGTGCCAGCAGCATCGGACAGGGTAAGATCACTGAAGCTTTCTTT. It codes for CASSIGQGKITEAFF.